These 25 T cell receptor beta chains came from one sample sequenced in a study of blood T cell repertoires in COVID-19. Using immunoSEQ multiplex PCR, the repertoire was profiled, and TCRdb retains in-frame clones only, with some absent. This table has 170,000 or so clones, roughly 89% appearing once. Material for sequencing was peripheral blood. These receptors came from a woman aged 65 to 85 with COVID-19, enrolled during active disease.

DNA of the CDR3: TGTGCCAGCAGCCAAGGAAGTAGCGGGATTCAAGAGACCCAGTACTTC. This gives the protein CASSQGSSGIQETQYF. The V and J genes are TRBV3-1 (or the pseudogene TRBV3-2) and TRBJ2-5, with TRBD2 matching over 8 bases. The germline V gene has CDR1 LGHDT and CDR2 YNNKEL (reference sequence). The CDR3 contains 16 residues. V lost 1 base to trimming and J lost 2 bases; unmatched junction nucleotides: 6.

The chain carries TRBV20-1 and TRBJ2-3; no definite D call. The germline V and J ends were trimmed by 3 bases and 0 bases, with 10 bases remaining between them. The CDR3 has 14 amino acids. CDR1 DFQATT and CDR2 SNEGSKA come from the germline V gene (reference sequence). The CDR3 loop is CSASWLDSTDTQYF. The DNA of the CDR3 is TGCAGTGCTAGTTGGCTAGACAGCACAGATACGCAGTATTTT.

The rearrangement links TRBV7-2 to TRBJ1-1; a weak D match, TRBD1 (6 bases). V was pared by 4 bases and J by 2 bases, with 11 bases between. The CDR3 has 14 amino acids. CDR1 and CDR2 (germline): SGHTA, FQGNSA. CDR3 sequence reads: CASSSTGGNTEAFF. DNA of the CDR3: TGTGCCAGCAGCTCGACAGGCGGAAACACTGAAGCTTTCTTT.

For the CDR3, the DNA is TGTGCCAGCAGTTTGGCGGGAGGGACAGATACGCAGTATTTT. The encoded protein is CASSLAGGTDTQYF. The chain joins TRBV28 to TRBJ2-3, with 9 bases fitting TRBD2. The junction had 1 base not matched to a gene; V was cut back by 3 bases and J by 3 bases. The V gene's germline CDR1 is MDHEN and CDR2 SYDVKM. The CDR3 has 14 residues.

The gene calls are TRBV10-3 and TRBJ1-2; D gene unclear. The germline V gene encodes CDR1 ENHRY and CDR2 SYGVKD. Trimming removed 0 bases from V and 1 base from J, with 6 bases in between. The CDR3 sequence is 14 residues long. Here the CDR3 DNA reads TGTGCCATCAGTGAGTCTGGAGGTAACTATGGCTACACCTTC. This sequence encodes CAISESGGNYGYTF.

This chain links TRBV29-1 with TRBJ2-7, with 8 bases identical to TRBD2. V gave up 3 bases and J gave up 7 bases; unmatched junction bases: 11. The CDR3 extends over 14 amino acids. Germline-derived CDR1 and CDR2 are SQVTM and ANQGSEA. As DNA, the CDR3 is TGCAGCGTTGAGGAATCTAGCGGGCCGGGGGAGCAGTACTTC. It specifies CSVEESSGPGEQYF.

This clone has just one count. The DNA of the CDR3 is TGTGCCAGTAGTATAGCCAGTACAGCCAAAAACATTCAGTACTTC. Its protein product is CASSIASTAKNIQYF. The rearrangement links TRBV19 to TRBJ2-4; unclear D gene. With 1 base removed from V and 0 bases from J, the gap between germline ends came to 7 bases. This CDR3 comprises 15 residues. Germline CDR1 LNHDA, CDR2 SQIVND (reference sequence).

V and J are TRBV28 and TRBJ1-5; no clear D. V was trimmed by 6 bases and J by 1 base, leaving 4 bases between them. The CDR3 is made up of 12 amino acids. Per germline, CDR1 MDHEN and CDR2 SYDVKM. CDR3 in amino acids: CASRQSNQPQHF. In DNA, the CDR3 is TGTGCCAGCAGACAGAGCAATCAGCCCCAGCATTTT. The variable domain in full, completed from reference TRBV28 and TRBJ1-5, reads DVKVTQSSRYLVKRTGEKVFLECVQDMDHENMFWYRQDPGLGLRLIYFSYDVKMKEKGDIPEGYSVSREKKERFSLILESASTNQTSMYLCASRQSNQPQHFGDGTRLSIL.

V usage is TRBV19 and J usage is TRBJ2-7, with 10 bases identical to TRBD2. The V segment lost 5 bases and the J segment 3 bases; nucleotides outside the gene matches: 16. CDR1 is LNHDA, CDR2 SQIVND, per germline (reference sequence). This CDR3 has 18 residues. The CDR3 bases are TGTGCCAGTAGTCCGGTTAGTATAGCGGGAGGAGGTCACTACGAGCAGTACTTC. The encoded protein is CASSPVSIAGGGHYEQYF.

Comments on this clone: The identical CDR3 is also encoded by other nucleotide sequences in the sample. V gene TRBV3-1 (or the pseudogene TRBV3-2) combines with J gene TRBJ1-3; the D is unclear. Germline CDR1 is LGHDT and CDR2 is YNNKEL (reference sequence). The CDR3 totals 14 residues. V lost 1 base and J lost 4, with 8 bases in between. CDR3 loop: CASSQGPVGNTIYF. CDR3 nucleotide sequence: TGTGCCAGCAGCCAAGGGCCAGTCGGAAACACCATATATTTT.

The gene calls are TRBV6-7 and TRBJ2-3, with 14 nucleotides matching TRBD2. TRBV6-7 is designated an ORF whose function remains uncertain. J gave up 6 bases and V 11 bases, and 10 bases lay outside the gene matches. The CDR3 runs to 15 residues. The CDR3 spells CAGPGLAGVGDTQYF. The CDR3 DNA reads TGTGCCGGGCCGGGACTAGCGGGAGTTGGGGATACGCAGTATTTT.

The chain employs TRBV7-2 and TRBJ2-3; 9 bases map to TRBD1. With V trimmed by 0 bases and J by 5 bases, 6 bases remained unmatched. Germline-derived CDR1 and CDR2 are SGHTA and FQGNSA. CDR3 length equals 16 residues. The CDR3 DNA reads as TGTGCCAGCAGCTTAGCGGGACAGGGACCCAGAGATACGCAGTATTTT. As protein: CASSLAGQGPRDTQYF.

The chain couples TRBV5-1 to TRBJ2-1; TRBD2 aligns across 9 bases. The V gene end was trimmed by 5 bases and the J gene end by 7 bases; junction bases not matched to a gene: 13. Germline CDR1 SGHRS, CDR2 YFSETQ. The CDR3 has 16 residues. Written as DNA, the CDR3 is TGCGCCAGCAGTCTCACAGTGGCGGGAGGGGAGAATGAGCAGTTCTTC. Protein product: CASSLTVAGGENEQFF.

This chain links TRBV7-2 with TRBJ1-3; D call uncertain. The V gene lost 3 bases and the J gene lost 4 bases, with 13 bases spanning the gap. The CDR3 runs 15 residues. Per the germline V gene, CDR1 is SGHTA and CDR2 is FQGNSA. The CDR3: CASSFIPGLGNTIYF. The CDR3 DNA reads as TGTGCCAGCAGCTTCATTCCCGGGTTGGGAAACACCATATATTTT.

The V call is TRBV12-3 or TRBV12-4, the J call TRBJ2-7; 7 positions agree with TRBD2. The CDR3 runs 12 residues. V shed 8 bases and J 4 bases; nucleotides not matched to a gene: 5. CDR3 sequence: CASGRAEYEQYF. The CDR3 DNA sequence: TGTGCCAGCGGGAGGGCAGAGTACGAGCAGTACTTC.

This clone was found once. This rearrangement joins TRBV16 to TRBJ1-2; 9 bases line up with TRBD1. V shed 3 bases, J shed 8 bases, and the junction held 10 bases outside the gene matches. Germline CDR1 is KGHSY and CDR2 is FQNENV. The CDR3 extends over 15 amino acids. The CDR3 sequence: CASSQYATGGDGYTF. In DNA form, the CDR3 reads TGTGCCAGCAGCCAGTATGCGACAGGGGGAGACGGCTACACCTTC.

This clone was observed once. The V gene is TRBV18, the J gene TRBJ1-5; unclear D gene. The CDR3 sequence is 16 residues long. V dropped 2 bases and J dropped 0 bases, with 11 bases sitting between them. The germline gives CDR1 KGHSH, CDR2 LQKENI. The CDR3 nucleotides read TGTGCCAGCTCACCAGGAGGGAAATATAGCAATCAGCCCCAGCATTTT. Protein product: CASSPGGKYSNQPQHF.

The chain combines TRBV4-1 with TRBJ2-2; TRBD2 is a possible D gene (6 bases). V was shortened by 1 base and J by 2 bases, with 17 bases between the two germline ends. Germline V lookup: CDR1 MGHRA, CDR2 YSYEKL. The CDR3 has 18 amino acids. The chain's CDR3 is CASSQVLLRDANTGELFF. CDR3 nucleotides: TGCGCCAGCAGCCAAGTTTTATTGCGGGACGCCAACACCGGGGAGCTGTTTTTT.

The genes are TRBV12-3 or TRBV12-4 and TRBJ2-7; perhaps TRBD2 as D (8 bases). With 7 bases removed from V and 6 bases from J, the gap between germline ends came to 16 bases. This CDR3 is 13 amino acids long. Written as DNA, the CDR3 is TGTGCCAGCACCTACCGGGAGGGGGCCGAGCAGTACTTC. Translated: CASTYREGAEQYF.

This chain connects TRBV21-1 to TRBJ2-7; the table's D call, TRBD2, was not checked against the DNA. TRBV21-1 is a listed pseudogene. The CDR3 runs to 14 residues. CDR3 sequence: CASSKGLAGAEQYF. The DNA of the CDR3 is TGTGCCAGCAGCAAGGGACTAGCGGGAGCCGAGCAGTACTTC.

The V gene is TRBV11-3, the J gene TRBJ2-1; the D gene is possibly TRBD1 (5 bases). The CDR3 contains 16 residues. Trimming removed 6 bases from V and 0 bases from J, with 15 bases in between. Germline loops: CDR1 SGHNT, CDR2 YENEEA. The CDR3 region has the DNA TGTGCCAGCAGTCTTAACGCAGGGCACTCCTACAATGAGCAGTTCTTC. Its protein is CASSLNAGHSYNEQFF.

This chain uses TRBV4-2 with TRBJ1-2; D remains unclear. Germline V CDR1 and CDR2: LGHNA, YNFKEQ. The V end was cut by 0 bases, the J end by 4 bases, with 9 bases between. The CDR3 loop spans 14 amino acids. The CDR3 bases are TGTGCCAGCAGCCAAGAAGTGGGCCTCTATGGCTACACCTTC. Translation: CASSQEVGLYGYTF.

This clone has a single count. This chain joins TRBV5-1 and TRBJ2-7, with 7 nucleotides matching TRBD2. The CDR3 is 16 amino acids. CDR1 is SGHRS, CDR2 YFSETQ, per germline. The V gene end was trimmed by 2 bases and the J gene end by 1 base; junction bases not matched to a gene: 9. The chain's CDR3 is CASSFMGSSGSYEQYF. Written as DNA, the CDR3 is TGCGCCAGCAGCTTCATGGGGTCTAGCGGTTCCTACGAGCAGTACTTC.

The chain combines TRBV27 with TRBJ2-7; D perhaps matches TRBD1 (6 bases). The germline V gene encodes CDR1 MNHEY and CDR2 SMNVEV (reference sequence). CDR3 length: 13 residues. The ends were cut back, 4 bases at V and 6 bases at J, with 13 bases in the middle. CDR3 in amino acids: CASSSTGSPEQYF. The CDR3 coding sequence is TGTGCCAGCAGTTCGACAGGTAGTCCCGAGCAGTACTTC.

V usage is TRBV12-3 or TRBV12-4 and J usage is TRBJ1-1; D gene unclear. V shed 5 bases and J shed 3 bases, with 10 bases lying between them. The CDR3 totals 13 residues. The CDR3 loop reads CASSLFSDTEAFF. As DNA, the CDR3 is TGTGCCAGCAGTCTCTTCTCGGACACTGAAGCTTTCTTT.